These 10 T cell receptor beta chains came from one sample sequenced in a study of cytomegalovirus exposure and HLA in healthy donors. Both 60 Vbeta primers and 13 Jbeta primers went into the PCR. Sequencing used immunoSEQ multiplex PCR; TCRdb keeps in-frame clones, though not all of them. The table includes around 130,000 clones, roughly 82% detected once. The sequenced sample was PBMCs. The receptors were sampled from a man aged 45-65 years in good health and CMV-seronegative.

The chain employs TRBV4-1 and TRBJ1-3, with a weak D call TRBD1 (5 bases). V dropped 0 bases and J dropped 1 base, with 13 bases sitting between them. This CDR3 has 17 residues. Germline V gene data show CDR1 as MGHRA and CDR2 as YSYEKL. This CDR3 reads CASSQEGYGGSGNTIYF. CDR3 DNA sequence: TGCGCCAGCAGCCAAGAAGGATACGGGGGGTCTGGAAACACCATATATTTT.

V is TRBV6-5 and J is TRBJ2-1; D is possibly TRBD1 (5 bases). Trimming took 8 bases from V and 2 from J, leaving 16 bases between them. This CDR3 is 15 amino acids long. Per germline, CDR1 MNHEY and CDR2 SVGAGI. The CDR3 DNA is TGTGCCAGCGGTGTCTCAGGGCGTACCTACAATGAGCAGTTCTTC. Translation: CASGVSGRTYNEQFF.

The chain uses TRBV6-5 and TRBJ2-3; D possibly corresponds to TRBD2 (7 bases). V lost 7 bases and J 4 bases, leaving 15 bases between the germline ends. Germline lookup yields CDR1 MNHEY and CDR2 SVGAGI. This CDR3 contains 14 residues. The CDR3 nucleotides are TGTGCCAGCACCCCCTCGGGGGGCGCAGATACGCAGTATTTT. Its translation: CASTPSGGADTQYF.

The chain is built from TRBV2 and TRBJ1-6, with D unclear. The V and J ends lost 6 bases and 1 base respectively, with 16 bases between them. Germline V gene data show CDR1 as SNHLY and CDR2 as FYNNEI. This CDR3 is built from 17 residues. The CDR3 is CASSLGSGGSYNSPLHF. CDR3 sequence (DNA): TGTGCCAGCAGCCTGGGGAGCGGCGGTTCCTATAATTCACCCCTCCACTTT.

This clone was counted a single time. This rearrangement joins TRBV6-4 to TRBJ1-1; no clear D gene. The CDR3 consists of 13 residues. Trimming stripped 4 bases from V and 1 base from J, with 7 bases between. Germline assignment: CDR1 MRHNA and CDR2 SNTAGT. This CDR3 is CASSATPNTEAFF. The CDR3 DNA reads TGTGCCAGCAGTGCGACTCCGAACACTGAAGCTTTCTTT.

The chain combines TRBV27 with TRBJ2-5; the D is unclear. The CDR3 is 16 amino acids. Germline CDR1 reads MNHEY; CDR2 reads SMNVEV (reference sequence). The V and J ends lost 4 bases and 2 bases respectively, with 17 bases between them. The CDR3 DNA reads TGTGCCAGCAGTTCCCTATATTCCCCCGATCAAGAGACCCAGTACTTC. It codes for CASSSLYSPDQETQYF.

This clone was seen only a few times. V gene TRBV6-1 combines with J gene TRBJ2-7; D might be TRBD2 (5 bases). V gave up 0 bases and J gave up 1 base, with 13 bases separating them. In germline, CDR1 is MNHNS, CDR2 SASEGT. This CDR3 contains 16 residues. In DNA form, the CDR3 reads TGTGCCAGCAGTGAAGCGGGTCGAGGCGGGTCCTACGAGCAGTACTTC. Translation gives CASSEAGRGGSYEQYF.

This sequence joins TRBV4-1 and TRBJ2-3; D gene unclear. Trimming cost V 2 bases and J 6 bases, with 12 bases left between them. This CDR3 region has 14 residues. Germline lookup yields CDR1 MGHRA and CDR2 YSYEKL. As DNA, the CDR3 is TGCGCCAGCAGCCAACAAAAGACCGGGGATACGCAGTATTTT. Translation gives CASSQQKTGDTQYF.

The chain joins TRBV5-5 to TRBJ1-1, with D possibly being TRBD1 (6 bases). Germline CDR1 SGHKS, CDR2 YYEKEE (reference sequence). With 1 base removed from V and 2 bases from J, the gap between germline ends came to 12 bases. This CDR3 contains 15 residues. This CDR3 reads CASSLTGTDNTEAFF. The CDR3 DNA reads TGTGCCAGCAGCTTGACAGGGACCGACAACACTGAAGCTTTCTTT.

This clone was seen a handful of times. The CDR3 sequence is CASSKLRGGSSYNEQFF. The CDR3, as DNA: TGTGCCAGCAGCAAGCTAAGAGGGGGAAGCTCCTACAATGAGCAGTTCTTC. The V call is TRBV7-2, the J call TRBJ2-1, with D possibly matching TRBD1 (6 bases). Trimming took off 5 bases at V and 0 bases at J, with 17 bases between the two ends. The CDR3 is 17 amino acids. Germline V lookup: CDR1 SGHTA, CDR2 FQGNSA.